The clone carrying this TCR beta chain was seen only a few times. Its antigen remains unidentified. Next came a second PCR, run for about 7 to 11 cycles, which used a sample-barcoded 5' primer along with a J-beta primer mix. Every single cDNA molecule received a tag from a template-switch adaptor with 12 random nucleotides. MiXCR, run by TCRdb on the 5' RACE reads, gives a single entry per CDR3 protein. The sample contains 700,000 to 850,000 distinct CDR3 sequences, 53% of which appear only once. This sample stems from a study of blood T cells in healthy people across ages. Points from the study as a whole: Lack of knowledge of donor CMV status possibly confounded expanded clonotype changes. Long-lived donors carried more naive CD4+ cells and greater diversity than aged donors.

Trimming removed 6 bases at V and 2 bases at J, with 16 bases between. CDR3 length: 15 residues. Germline CDR1 and CDR2: SNHLY and FYNNEI. The sequencing input was blood. This chain uses TRBV2 with TRBJ1-2, with a tentative D call TRBD1 (6 bases). This sequence was found in a man older than 75 in good health. The CDR3 here is CASSHPGVLNYGYTF. The CDR3 bases are TGTGCCAGCAGCCACCCAGGGGTTTTGAACTATGGCTACACCTTC.